The 19 T cell receptor beta chains given below trace back to one sample, sequenced in a study of T cells after yellow fever vaccination. Using its own MiXCR run on the 5' RACE reads, TCRdb lists one record per CDR3 protein. The sample records 200,000 to 250,000 distinct CDR3 sequences, approximately 3.2% being singletons. The sequenced sample was CD4+ T cells sorted from PBMCs, obtained 10 days after the yellow fever booster vaccination. These receptors were obtained from a young man who received the YFV17D yellow fever vaccine.

This clonotype was picked up many times. The chain has TRBV19 and TRBJ1-2; 8 positions agree with TRBD1. Unmatched junction bases numbered 4, after V lost 5 bases and J lost 8 bases. The CDR3 spans 12 residues. In germline, CDR1 is LNHDA, CDR2 SQIVND (reference sequence). In nucleotides, the CDR3 is TGTGCCAGTAGTCTGGACAGGGACGGCTACACCTTC. It yields the protein CASSLDRDGYTF.

This clonotype appeared a few times. This chain joins TRBV18 and TRBJ2-7, with D perhaps matching TRBD1 (6 bases). The CDR3 is made up of 16 amino acids. From germline, CDR1 is KGHSH and CDR2 LQKENI. Trimming left V 3 bases short and J 0 bases short, with 15 bases between. CDR3 coding DNA: TGTGCCAGCTCACCGCTTCCAGGACAGAGCTCCTACGAGCAGTACTTC. The encoded protein is CASSPLPGQSSYEQYF.

This clonotype was recorded a few times. The DNA of the CDR3 is TGTGCCAGCACGGCAAGGTGGAGCACAGATACGCAGTATTTT. It codes for CASTARWSTDTQYF. The rearrangement uses TRBV6-1 and TRBJ2-3, with D uncertain. The CDR3 covers 14 residues. In germline, CDR1 is MNHNS, CDR2 SASEGT. V lost 7 bases and J 0 bases, leaving 11 bases between the germline ends.

This clonotype appeared a few times. CDR3 sequence: CASSYGTGAKTEAFF. For the CDR3, the DNA is TGTGCCAGCAGTTACGGGACAGGGGCCAAAACTGAAGCTTTCTTT. This chain connects TRBV6-5 to TRBJ1-1, with 10 nucleotides matching TRBD1. Trimming at V came to 2 bases and at J to 5 bases, leaving 5 bases not matched to a gene. CDR3 length: 15 residues. Germline V gives CDR1 MNHEY, CDR2 SVGAGI.

The rearrangement joins TRBV5-4 to TRBJ1-2, with D perhaps TRBD1 (5 bases). Trimming stripped 4 bases from V and 4 bases from J, with 11 bases between. There are 13 residues in the CDR3. Per germline, CDR1 SGHNT and CDR2 YYREEE (reference sequence). CDR3 region: CASSASRAYGYTF. DNA for the CDR3: TGTGCCAGCAGCGCTTCCAGGGCCTATGGCTACACCTTC.

In this sample, this clonotype turned up a few times. This rearrangement joins TRBV20-1 to TRBJ2-3; D is unclear. Germline-derived CDR1 and CDR2 are DFQATT and SNEGSKA (reference sequence). CDR3 length: 12 residues. V lost 8 bases and J lost 1, with 10 bases in between. CDR3 amino acids: CSYPSRTDTQYF. CDR3 coding DNA: TGCAGTTATCCATCTCGCACAGATACGCAGTATTTT.

This clonotype was counted many times. The chain carries TRBV6-6 and TRBJ1-1; 9 nucleotides line up with TRBD1. In germline, CDR1 is MNHNY, CDR2 SVGAGI (reference sequence). The trim removed 2 bases at V and 11 bases at J, leaving 6 bases unmatched. The CDR3 has 13 amino acids. CDR3 sequence: CASSYADRGDAFF. The CDR3, as DNA: TGTGCCAGCAGTTACGCGGACAGGGGTGATGCTTTCTTT.

This clonotype was recorded a few times. V gene TRBV6-6 combines with J gene TRBJ1-2; D perhaps matches TRBD1 (6 bases). This CDR3 is built from 18 residues. Germline assignment: CDR1 MNHNY and CDR2 SVGAGI (reference sequence). The germline V and J ends were trimmed by 2 bases and 3 bases, with 22 bases remaining between them. Here the CDR3 DNA reads TGTGCCAGCAGTTACCAGACAGGTAGCTTAGTCGGGGACTATGGCTACACCTTC. Translated: CASSYQTGSLVGDYGYTF.

This clonotype was picked up a small number of times. V gene TRBV4-2 combines with J gene TRBJ1-2, with no clear D. The CDR3 totals 12 residues. Germline V gene lookup returns CDR1 LGHNA and CDR2 YNFKEQ. The V end was cut by 1 base, the J end by 8 bases, with 8 bases between. This CDR3 reads CASSQGPDGYTF. CDR3 nucleotide sequence: TGTGCCAGCAGCCAAGGCCCCGACGGCTACACCTTC.

This clonotype was counted between two and nine times. The chain couples TRBV12-3 or TRBV12-4 to TRBJ1-5; possible D gene TRBD1, 6 bases. This CDR3 has 15 amino acids. The V end lost 2 bases, the J end lost 4 bases, and 12 bases lay between the germline ends. The chain's CDR3 is CASSLFRGGNQPQHF. CDR3 DNA: TGTGCCAGCAGTTTATTCAGGGGTGGGAATCAGCCCCAGCATTTT.

A few counts support this clonotype. J is TRBJ2-1 and V is TRBV20-1; tentative D call: TRBD1 (6 bases). V dropped 7 bases and J dropped 7 bases, with 20 bases sitting between them. Germline assignment: CDR1 DFQATT and CDR2 SNEGSKA (reference sequence). This CDR3 contains 14 residues. This CDR3 is CSVEGTLLTNEQFF. The CDR3 DNA is TGCAGTGTGGAAGGGACACTATTGACGAATGAGCAGTTCTTC.

This clonotype showed up just a few times. This chain connects TRBV6-5 to TRBJ1-5; D is unclear. V was cut by 5 bases and J by 2 bases, with 13 bases left in between. The CDR3 is made up of 15 amino acids. Germline V gene sequence: CDR1 MNHEY, CDR2 SVGAGI. The CDR3 DNA reads TGTGCCAGCAGTCCTGGTACTAGCGGCAATCAGCCCCAGCATTTT. Translated: CASSPGTSGNQPQHF.

This clonotype was counted many times. The V call is TRBV2, the J call TRBJ2-5; the D gene is possibly TRBD1 (6 bases). V lost 6 bases and J lost 5, with 10 bases in between. The CDR3 spans 12 residues. Germline V gives CDR1 SNHLY, CDR2 FYNNEI. CDR3 nucleotides: TGTGCCAGCAGCTACAGGGACGAGACCCAGTACTTC. Its protein is CASSYRDETQYF.

The sample holds a few counts of this clonotype. The V call is TRBV24-1, the J call TRBJ1-3; D is perhaps TRBD1 (5 bases). CDR1 is KGHDR, CDR2 SFDVKD, per germline. The CDR3 runs to 14 residues. The V gene lost 5 bases and the J gene lost 4 bases, with 11 bases spanning the gap. CDR3 sequence: CATSGGPAGNTIYF. CDR3 bases: TGTGCCACCAGTGGGGGACCAGCGGGAAACACCATATATTTT.

This clonotype was observed a handful of times. The CDR3 region has the DNA TGCGCCAGCAGCTTGGGTGGCAGGGCCACCCAAGAGACCCAGTACTTC. Translation: CASSLGGRATQETQYF. The chain links TRBV5-1 to TRBJ2-5, with a possible D match to TRBD1 (5 bases). CDR1 and CDR2 (germline): SGHRS, YFSETQ. This CDR3 has 16 amino acids. V dropped 0 bases and J dropped 1 base, with 13 bases sitting between them.

The chain combines TRBV20-1 with TRBJ2-5; TRBD2 is a possible D gene (6 bases). CDR1 is DFQATT and CDR2 is SNEGSKA in the germline V gene (reference sequence). The CDR3 is 14 amino acids. Trimming stripped 5 bases from V and 5 bases from J, with 18 bases between. CDR3 DNA sequence: TGCAGTGCTCCCCTGGGGGGAAGGAGGGAGACCCAGTACTTC. Translation: CSAPLGGRRETQYF.

This clonotype was recorded at least ten times. The chain recombines TRBV5-1 with TRBJ2-3; TRBD2 agrees at 9 bases. CDR3 length: 17 residues. Germline CDR1 reads SGHRS; CDR2 reads YFSETQ. The V and J ends lost 2 bases and 2 bases, in that order; junction bases with no gene match: 9. CDR3 nucleotide sequence: TGCGCCAGCAGCTTAGTGCCCCTAGCGGGGACCACAGATACGCAGTATTTT. Its protein product is CASSLVPLAGTTDTQYF.

This clonotype was seen more than once but under ten times. The CDR3 bases are TGTGCCATCAGTGAGGGGGCATCCAAAAACATTCAGTACTTC. It specifies CAISEGASKNIQYF. The rearrangement uses TRBV10-3 and TRBJ2-4; D perhaps matches TRBD1 (5 bases). The V end was cut by 2 bases, the J end by 2 bases, with 7 bases between. The length of the CDR3 is 14 residues. Germline assignment: CDR1 ENHRY and CDR2 SYGVKD.

This clonotype showed up just a few times. The chain combines TRBV11-2 with TRBJ2-1; TRBD2 aligns across 12 bases. CDR1 and CDR2 from the germline V gene are SGHAT and FQNNGV. The CDR3 consists of 16 residues. J was trimmed by 8 bases and V by 1 base; bases with no gene match: 6. In DNA form, the CDR3 reads TGTGCCAGCAGCTTAGGTGGACTAGCGGGGCTCGATGAGCAGTTCTTC. This sequence encodes CASSLGGLAGLDEQFF. Combining the CDR3 with reference TRBV11-2 and TRBJ2-1 gives the whole variable domain EAGVAQSPRYKIIEKRQSVAFWCNPISGHATLYWYQQILGQGPKLLIQFQNNGVVDDSQLPKDRFSAERLKGVDSTLKIQPAKLEDSAVYLCASSLGGLAGLDEQFFGPGTRLTVL.